This T cell receptor (beta chain) came from a study of T cell responses to AZD1222 COVID-19 vaccine. Worth noting for this clone: Antigen unknown.

The method was immunoSEQ multiplex PCR; TCRdb's version includes in-frame clones alone and lacks a portion of them. Seen here are some 140,000 clones, 80% to 90% observed once, and the top ten hold under 7%. Findings and caveats of the study: Reportedly, close to half of spike-specific TCRs are directed against unmutated variant regions. White British people made up most donors, females outnumbered males, and clonal diversity was possibly underestimated. CD4 TCRs covered the whole spike, strongest at regions 160-218 and 743-854. Every sample of the repertoires postdated the peak T cell response.

The length of the CDR3 is 12 residues. The V end was cut by 6 bases, the J end by 8 bases, with 10 bases between. Per germline, CDR1 LGHNA and CDR2 YSLEER. This receptor was taken from an adult in good health. The V and J genes are TRBV4-3 and TRBJ2-2; a weak D match, TRBD2 (5 bases). This sample comprised peripheral blood, obtained on day 0 of MenACWY control vaccination. The CDR3 is CASRLDEGELFF. The CDR3 DNA follows: TGCGCCAGCAGACTAGACGAGGGGGAGCTGTTTTTT.